These 6 T cell receptor beta chains were all obtained from the same sample, sequenced in a study of patients and donors after allogeneic stem cell transplantation. From the RT-PCR reads, TCRdb called clonotypes with MiXCR, one entry per CDR3 protein. The table includes some 200,000 distinct CDR3 sequences, around two fifths detected once. Sequenced material: blood, either unsorted or a sorted T cell fraction (not recorded which). The origin of the receptors is a human donor who was either an allogeneic HSCT recipient or a stem cell or donor lymphocyte infusion donor (not recorded which). It is not recorded whose cells these are; they may come from a transplant donor.

The CDR3 reads CASSSPAGGNMNTEAFF. Here the CDR3 DNA reads TGTGCCAGCAGTTCCCCCGCTGGGGGGAACATGAACACTGAAGCTTTCTTT. This rearrangement joins TRBV28 to TRBJ1-1; maybe TRBD1 (5 bases). CDR1 is MDHEN, CDR2 SYDVKM, per germline. The CDR3 length is 17 residues. V was shortened by 4 bases and J by 0 bases, with 18 bases between the two germline ends.

This chain links TRBV6-5 with TRBJ1-3; D ambiguous. CDR1 and CDR2 from the germline V gene are MNHEY and SVGAGI. This CDR3 is built from 13 residues. With 7 bases removed from V and 2 bases from J, the gap between germline ends came to 9 bases. CDR3 sequence reads: CASTRAAGNTIYF. The CDR3 DNA reads as TGTGCCAGCACCCGAGCAGCTGGAAACACCATATATTTT.

The CDR3 spells CASSPQRARGEQYF. As DNA, the CDR3 is TGCGCCAGCAGCCCCCAGCGGGCTAGGGGCGAGCAGTACTTC. The chain carries TRBV4-1 and TRBJ2-7; D possibly corresponds to TRBD2 (6 bases). CDR3 size: 14 residues. Germline-derived CDR1 and CDR2 are MGHRA and YSYEKL. Trimming shortened V by 4 bases and J by 6 bases, and 16 bases separated the two germline ends.

This clonotype was observed a few times. The V call is TRBV5-1, the J call TRBJ2-5; 7 bases line up with TRBD1. CDR3 length: 13 residues. Germline V gene lookup returns CDR1 SGHRS and CDR2 YFSETQ. The J segment lost 5 bases and the V segment lost 2 bases, leaving 3 bases of the junction unmatched. Here the CDR3 reads CASSLGGFETQYF. The CDR3 coding sequence is TGCGCCAGCAGCTTAGGGGGCTTCGAGACCCAGTACTTC.

This clonotype has only a few counts. V and J are TRBV6-5 and TRBJ1-1; the D gene is possibly TRBD1 (5 bases). Trimming left V 2 bases short and J 4 bases short, with 14 bases between. The CDR3 has 15 residues. Per germline, CDR1 MNHEY and CDR2 SVGAGI. CDR3 bases: TGTGCCAGCAGTTACAGGGGTGGGTACTCCACTGAAGCTTTCTTT. Translated: CASSYRGGYSTEAFF.

The chain has TRBV20-1 and TRBJ1-1, with D uncertain. This CDR3 comprises 11 residues. Germline CDR1 and CDR2: DFQATT and SNEGSKA (reference sequence). V was clipped by 6 bases and J by 1 base, with 6 bases between them. The CDR3 DNA sequence: TGCAGTGCCCCTTGGAACACTGAAGCTTTCTTT. This codes for CSAPWNTEAFF.